This T cell receptor beta chain was profiled in a study of T cells in Graves' hyperthyroidism and ophthalmopathy. Study conclusions and caveats: Onset of ophthalmopathy came a median 6.5 months after the model predicted it.

This clonotype was seen ten or more times. Its antigen is not known. From germline, CDR1 is SQVTM and CDR2 ANQGSEA. The CDR3 is 11 residues long. V gave up 6 bases and J gave up 0 bases, with 5 bases separating them. RNA transcripts were the template for amplifying TCR beta CDR3 regions. The study used the HTBI primer set for a first-round RT-PCR of the TCR CDR3. TCRdb called the multiplex PCR reads again in MiXCR, with one record for every CDR3 protein. This sample has under 700,000 distinct CDR3 sequences, with approximately 44% found just once. The V and J genes are TRBV29-1 and TRBJ1-2; D not resolved. The sequenced sample consisted of peripheral blood or thyroid tissue (not recorded which). This receptor was taken from a woman under 30 with Graves' hyperthyroidism. CDR3 residues: CSVGANYGYTF. In DNA form, the CDR3 reads TGCAGCGTAGGTGCTAACTATGGCTACACCTTC.